This T cell receptor beta chain came from a study of T cells expressing NK-cell markers. The CDR3 runs to 16 residues. Germline CDR1 is DFQATT and CDR2 is SNEGSKA (reference sequence). For each CDR3 protein, TCRdb gives one entry from its re-call of the 5' RACE reads, without DNA. This sample's clone table lists about 460,000 distinct CDR3 sequences. The specimen sequenced was blood T cells: a sorted CD56 or NKG2C T cell subset, CD4+ or CD8+ T cells, or bulk PBMC T cells (not recorded which). The clonotype comes from a woman aged 50 to 65 in good health. The chain employs TRBV20-1 and TRBJ2-1; TCRdb selects TRBD2, and the lack of DNA leaves this call unchecked. The CDR3 loop reads CSAGTSGPTVYNEQFF.